These 24 T cell receptor beta chains share one sample of origin, sequenced in a study of cytomegalovirus exposure and HLA in healthy donors. The PCR had 60 Vbeta and 13 Jbeta primers. Generated by immunoSEQ multiplex PCR, the TCRdb table keeps only in-frame clones and is missing some. This sample has 160,000 or so clones, with around four fifths found just once. The sample consisted of PBMCs. The receptor source for this set is a woman in her late teens or twenties in good health and CMV-seronegative.

To note about this clone: Germline is not matched at one junction end, which may reflect a read error. J is TRBJ1-4 and V is TRBV7-9; TRBD1 aligns across 10 bases. Germline V CDR1 and CDR2: SEHNR, FQNEAQ (reference sequence). This CDR3 contains 17 residues. CDR3 sequence (DNA): TGTTCCAGCAGCTCCTTCGGGACAGGGGAAAGGCGTGAAAAACTGTTTTTT. Encoded protein: CSSSSFGTGERREKLFF.

The chain recombines TRBV10-1 with TRBJ1-5; D is perhaps TRBD1 (5 bases). Germline lookup yields CDR1 WNHNN and CDR2 SYGVQD (reference sequence). There are 13 residues in the CDR3. With 4 bases removed from V and 6 bases from J, the gap between germline ends came to 10 bases. The CDR3 protein is CASSGQGSQPQHF. The CDR3 DNA sequence: TGCGCCAGCAGTGGGCAGGGAAGTCAGCCCCAGCATTTT.

This chain connects TRBV18 to TRBJ2-6; TRBD2 matches at 15 bases. The CDR3 has 20 amino acids. Germline-derived CDR1 and CDR2 are KGHSH and LQKENI. V dropped 0 bases and J dropped 0; count of bases not matched to a gene: 3. The CDR3 loop reads CASSPPGLAGGPSGANVLTF. CDR3 DNA sequence: TGTGCCAGCTCACCACCGGGACTAGCGGGGGGACCCTCTGGGGCCAACGTCCTGACTTTC. The variable domain in full, completed from reference TRBV18 and TRBJ2-6, reads NAGVMQNPRHLVRRRGQEARLRCSPMKGHSHVYWYRQLPEEGLKFMVYLQKENIIDESGMPKERFSAEFPKEGPSILRIQQVVRGDSAAYFCASSPPGLAGGPSGANVLTFGAGSRLTVL.

The V gene is TRBV30, the J gene TRBJ2-1; 9 nucleotides align to TRBD1. Germline CDR1 GTSNPN, CDR2 SVGIG (reference sequence). The V gene end was trimmed by 3 bases and the J gene end by 10 bases; junction bases not matched to a gene: 7. There are 13 residues in the CDR3. The CDR3 region has the DNA TGTGCCTGGAGCACCGGGACAGGGAACGAGCAGTTCTTC. It encodes CAWSTGTGNEQFF.

This clone has a single count. The gene calls are TRBV6-1 and TRBJ1-5; 9 bases agree with TRBD1. The CDR3 is made up of 15 amino acids. CDR1 and CDR2 (germline): MNHNS, SASEGT. V shed 7 bases, J shed 4 bases, and the junction held 8 bases outside the gene matches. CDR3 sequence (DNA): TGTGCCAGCAAAAGGGTGGGGACAGGGAATCAGCCCCAGCATTTT. Its translation: CASKRVGTGNQPQHF.

The V and J genes are TRBV6-4 and TRBJ1-6, with 8 bases matching TRBD1. Germline V CDR1 and CDR2: MRHNA, SNTAGT. V dropped 0 bases and J dropped 5; count of bases not matched to a gene: 3. CDR3 length: 16 residues. The CDR3 spells CASSDSETGDNSPLHF. The CDR3, as DNA: TGTGCCAGCAGTGACTCCGAGACAGGGGATAATTCACCCCTCCACTTT.

This chain joins TRBV5-6 and TRBJ1-5; tentatively, D is TRBD1 (6 bases). Germline V gene data show CDR1 as SGHDT and CDR2 as YYEEEE. This CDR3 comprises 14 residues. Trimming took 2 bases from V and 6 from J, leaving 12 bases between them. CDR3 nucleotide sequence: TGTGCCAGCAGCTTAGGGGGTTCTAGTCAGCCCCAGCATTTT. This encodes CASSLGGSSQPQHF.

The V and J genes are TRBV5-1 and TRBJ2-2; D uncertain. Trimming took off 1 base at V and 4 bases at J, with 8 bases between the two ends. From germline, CDR1 is SGHRS and CDR2 YFSETQ. The CDR3 contains 14 residues. The CDR3 loop reads CASSLSQSTGELFF. DNA for the CDR3: TGCGCCAGCAGCTTGTCACAGAGCACCGGGGAGCTGTTTTTT.

Details on this clone: Its ends do not fully match the called genes, so a read error is possible. The V call is TRBV5-1, the J call TRBJ2-5; TRBD2 matches at 13 bases. The CDR3 runs to 16 residues. The V gene's germline CDR1 is SGHRS and CDR2 YFSETQ. The chain's CDR3 is CTSSLTSGGYQETQYF. The CDR3 nucleotides are TGCACCAGCAGCTTGACTAGCGGGGGGTACCAAGAGACCCAGTACTTC.

The CDR3 is CASSLQANYGYTF. CDR3 nucleotide sequence: TGTGCCAGCAGCTTACAGGCGAACTATGGCTACACCTTC. The rearrangement links TRBV27 to TRBJ1-2; a possible D gene is TRBD1 (5 bases). Germline CDR1 reads MNHEY; CDR2 reads SMNVEV (reference sequence). Trimming took off 6 bases at V and 2 bases at J, with 10 bases between the two ends. This CDR3 has 13 amino acids.

The chain links TRBV6-1 to TRBJ2-1, with TRBD2 matching over 8 bases. Germline CDR1 is MNHNS and CDR2 is SASEGT. V lost 3 bases, J lost 4 bases, and 11 bases stayed unmatched. The CDR3 consists of 17 residues. The CDR3 reads CASSERLAGRGYNEQFF. The CDR3 DNA sequence: TGTGCCAGCAGTGAGCGATTAGCGGGACGGGGGTACAATGAGCAGTTCTTC.

The chain recombines TRBV1 with TRBJ1-1. TRBV1 is a pseudogene. The length of the CDR3 is 16 residues. The CDR3 DNA reads as TGCACCAGCAGCCAAGTAGGGCCGGGGGTTAGCACTGAAGCTTTCTTT. Encoded protein: CTSSQVGPGVSTEAFF.

This clone turned up a few times. V gene TRBV6-5 combines with J gene TRBJ2-7, with 7 nucleotides matching TRBD1. CDR1 MNHEY and CDR2 SVGAGI come from the germline V gene. V lost 2 bases to trimming and J lost 5 bases; unmatched junction nucleotides: 6. This CDR3 has 14 amino acids. CDR3 DNA sequence: TGTGCCAGCAGTTACGAGGCAGGGGGAAACGAGCAGTACTTC. This sequence encodes CASSYEAGGNEQYF.

The V gene is TRBV19, the J gene TRBJ2-2, with 8 bases lining up with TRBD1. The CDR3 extends over 13 amino acids. Germline lookup yields CDR1 LNHDA and CDR2 SQIVND (reference sequence). Germline trimming cut 6 bases from V and 7 bases from J; bases unmatched to any gene: 4. CDR3 sequence reads: CASRGQVIGELFF. CDR3 DNA: TGTGCCAGTAGGGGACAGGTGATCGGGGAGCTGTTTTTT. Using reference TRBV19 and TRBJ2-2 for the parts outside the CDR3, the full variable domain is DGGITQSPKYLFRKEGQNVTLSCEQNLNHDAMYWYRQDPGQGLRLIYYSQIVNDFQKGDIAEGYSVSREKKESFPLTVTSAQKNPTAFYLCASRGQVIGELFFGEGSRLTVL.

This clone was detected a few times. The gene calls are TRBV4-2 and TRBJ2-1; TRBD1 is a possible D gene (6 bases). The CDR3 covers 15 residues. Trimming removed 4 bases from V and 6 bases from J, with 16 bases in between. Looked up from germline, CDR1 is LGHNA and CDR2 is YNFKEQ. As DNA, the CDR3 is TGTGCCAGCAGCCTAGGAACAGGGCCCGGCAATGAGCAGTTCTTC. Translation gives CASSLGTGPGNEQFF.

The chain has TRBV18 and TRBJ2-7, with D possibly matching TRBD1 (6 bases). V was pared by 2 bases and J by 4 bases, with 12 bases between. CDR3 length equals 14 residues. Germline V lookup: CDR1 KGHSH, CDR2 LQKENI. CDR3 sequence reads: CASSPGQSEYEQYF. The CDR3, as DNA: TGTGCCAGCTCACCAGGACAGTCCGAGTACGAGCAGTACTTC.

This rearrangement joins TRBV27 to TRBJ2-7; 8 bases map to TRBD1. This CDR3 has 14 amino acids. Germline lookup yields CDR1 MNHEY and CDR2 SMNVEV (reference sequence). J lost 6 bases, V lost 7 bases, and 11 bases had no gene match. The CDR3 sequence is CASTSDRARSEQYF. The DNA of the CDR3 is TGTGCCAGCACCTCGGACAGGGCGCGCTCCGAGCAGTACTTC.

The chain has TRBV9 and TRBJ2-1; D unresolved. Germline CDR1 is SGDLS and CDR2 is YYNGEE. This CDR3 region has 14 residues. Trimming removed 4 bases at V and 9 bases at J, with 17 bases between. CDR3 DNA sequence: TGTGCCAGCAGCCCGAGTTGGGCTGGTGGTGAGCAGTTCTTC. Translating it yields CASSPSWAGGEQFF. Full variable domain (rest looked up from reference TRBV9 and TRBJ2-1): DSGVTQTPKHLITATGQRVTLRCSPRSGDLSVYWYQQSLDQGLQFLIQYYNGEERAKGNILERFSAQQFPDLHSELNLSSLELGDSALYFCASSPSWAGGEQFFGPGTRLTVL.

The count of this clone is one. The CDR3 reads CASSREAGTSGTDTQYF. The CDR3 nucleotides read TGTGCCAGCTCGCGAGAGGCCGGGACTAGCGGCACAGATACGCAGTATTTT. The chain recombines TRBV18 with TRBJ2-3, with 10 bases that match TRBD2. Germline CDR1 reads KGHSH; CDR2 reads LQKENI. Unmatched junction bases numbered 10, after V lost 6 bases and J lost 1 base. The CDR3 totals 17 residues.

The chain recombines TRBV10-3 with TRBJ2-1; 12 bases are shared with TRBD2. The CDR3 consists of 15 residues. V lost 8 bases to trimming and J lost 4 bases; unmatched junction nucleotides: 6. From germline, CDR1 is ENHRY and CDR2 SYGVKD. This chain's CDR3 is CAIGGGTSGYNEQFF. The CDR3 nucleotides are TGTGCCATCGGAGGGGGGACTAGCGGGTACAATGAGCAGTTCTTC.

V gene TRBV19 combines with J gene TRBJ1-1; weak D call: TRBD1 (6 bases). There are 14 residues in the CDR3. V was cut by 6 bases and J by 5 bases, with 16 bases left in between. The germline CDR1 and CDR2 sequences are LNHDA and SQIVND (reference sequence). The CDR3 region is CASSWGLGRTEAFF. CDR3 coding DNA: TGTGCCAGTAGCTGGGGGCTGGGTAGGACTGAAGCTTTCTTT.

CDR3 sequence reads: CASSMRAAEAFF. CDR3 nucleotides: TGTGCCAGTAGTATGAGGGCAGCAGAAGCTTTCTTT. The chain couples TRBV19 to TRBJ1-1, with D hard to call. Germline lookup yields CDR1 LNHDA and CDR2 SQIVND (reference sequence). V lost 3 bases, J lost 8 bases, and 10 bases lay in between. The CDR3 totals 12 residues.

This clone has a single count. The chain has TRBV10-1 and TRBJ2-2, with TRBD1 identical over 7 bases. CDR3 length: 14 amino acids. Unmatched junction bases numbered 1, after V lost 5 bases and J lost 1 base. Germline V gene data show CDR1 as WNHNN and CDR2 as SYGVQD (reference sequence). CDR3 sequence reads: CASSRQGNTGELFF. The CDR3 DNA reads as TGCGCCAGCAGTCGACAGGGGAACACCGGGGAGCTGTTTTTT.

Comment on this clone: Other DNA variants within this sample encode the same CDR3. The V and J genes are TRBV18 and TRBJ2-7; TRBD1 aligns across 7 bases. The V and J ends lost 6 bases and 5 bases, in that order; junction bases with no gene match: 10. Looked up from germline, CDR1 is KGHSH and CDR2 is LQKENI. The CDR3 length is 14 residues. DNA for the CDR3: TGTGCCAGCTCGCGTGCATCAGGGGGACACGAGCAGTACTTC. It encodes CASSRASGGHEQYF.